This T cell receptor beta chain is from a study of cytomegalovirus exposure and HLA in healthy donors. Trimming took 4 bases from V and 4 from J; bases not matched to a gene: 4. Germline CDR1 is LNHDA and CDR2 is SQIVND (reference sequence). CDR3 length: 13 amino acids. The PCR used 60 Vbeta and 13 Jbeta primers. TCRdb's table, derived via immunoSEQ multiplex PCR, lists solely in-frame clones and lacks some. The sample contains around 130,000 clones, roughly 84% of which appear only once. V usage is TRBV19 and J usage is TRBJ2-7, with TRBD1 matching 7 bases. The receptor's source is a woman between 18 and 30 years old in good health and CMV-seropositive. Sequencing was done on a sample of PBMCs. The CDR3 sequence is CASSNGTAYEQYF. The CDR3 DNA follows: TGTGCCAGTAGTAACGGGACAGCATACGAGCAGTACTTC.